A selection of T cell receptor beta chains follows, all from one sample in a study of response to subunit inactivated influenza vaccine. TCRdb analysed the RT-PCR reads with MiXCR anew, one entry per CDR3 protein. In the table there are 500,000 to 650,000 distinct CDR3 sequences, under 9% of which are singletons. The source was PBMCs from blood, collected 23 months after vaccination. These receptors were obtained from a man between 50 and 75 years old who received an inactivated influenza vaccine. Each CDR3 is given with its conserved first and last residue. Part of the rows lack a size; the others show once, few, many or a class for expanded clones.

clone_size j_call v_call cdr3_aa
- TRBJ2-2 TRBV5-4 CASSLIGGQGATGELFF
few TRBJ1-2 TRBV18 CASSARQGSVSGYTF
many TRBJ2-1 TRBV5-1 CASSLSSGVNEQFF
- TRBJ2-7 TRBV27 CASSFRPPGLAPASYEQYF
- TRBJ1-1 TRBV29-1 CSVAGQGYTEAFF
many TRBJ2-7 TRBV10-3 CAISDPGTGSSSYEQYF
few TRBJ2-6 TRBV3-1 CASSRGTGKSGANVLTF
many TRBJ2-1 TRBV12-3/TRBV12-4 CASSTQGYYNEQFF
few TRBJ2-1 TRBV6-2/TRBV6-3 CASRSGPEDEQFF
many TRBJ1-2 TRBV4-1 CASSQEIGRGYGYTF
- TRBJ2-1 TRBV13 CASSASTTGGHYNEQFF
many TRBJ2-3 TRBV20-1 CSASGTSGVTDTQYF
- TRBJ1-3 TRBV7-9 CASSLTTSGNTIYF
few TRBJ2-7 TRBV29-1 CSVGLTSYEQYF
- TRBJ1-2 TRBV6-6 CASSTTDAYGYTF
many TRBJ2-7 TRBV7-9 CASSSDLPASKQYF
few TRBJ2-3 TRBV20-1 CSARGLAGVPSTDTQYF
many TRBJ2-5 TRBV28 CASSFGAETQYF
- TRBJ1-3 TRBV10-3 CAISENPTGTGRNTIYF
- TRBJ2-1 TRBV14 CASSQWDATNEQFF
few TRBJ1-3 TRBV20-1 CSAGAEGTAAGNTIYF
many TRBJ1-1 TRBV12-3/TRBV12-4 CASTQRPGTEQAFF
many TRBJ2-3 TRBV10-3 CAISESRGFHAGGTDTQYF
- TRBJ2-3 TRBV5-1 CASSSSGSPDTQYF
- TRBJ1-2 TRBV28 CASNDRHYGYTF
few TRBJ2-1 TRBV25-1 CAIKGTRCPSSYNEQFF
many TRBJ2-2 TRBV10-2 CASSHAGPPGTGELFF
few TRBJ1-1 TRBV6-5 CASSSKTGVTEAFF
- TRBJ2-1 TRBV29-1 CSVATGGWNNEQFF
few TRBJ2-7 TRBV28 CASSTSGTGMYEQYF
many TRBJ2-5 TRBV20-1 CSAAGLAAQETQYF
- TRBJ1-1 TRBV5-1 CASYPGQGARTEAFF
- TRBJ2-7 TRBV4-1 CASSMDRPTYEQYF
few TRBJ1-1 TRBV19 CASSIDGGLNTEAFF
few TRBJ2-2 TRBV7-6 CASSLGSEGELFF
- TRBJ2-2 TRBV24-1 CATSDLGTGTNTGELFF
many TRBJ1-1 TRBV12-3/TRBV12-4 CASRPTGENTEAFF
- TRBJ1-1 TRBV7-9 CASIGLRGRVLSEAFF
- TRBJ2-3 TRBV9 CASSVDEGEGDTQYF
few TRBJ1-5 TRBV30 CAWSVRGDQPQHF
few TRBJ1-2 TRBV20-1 CSAGQGATGYTF
few TRBJ1-1 TRBV7-9 CASSRRQGGHTTEAFF
few TRBJ2-6 TRBV5-6 CASSLARPSGANVLTF